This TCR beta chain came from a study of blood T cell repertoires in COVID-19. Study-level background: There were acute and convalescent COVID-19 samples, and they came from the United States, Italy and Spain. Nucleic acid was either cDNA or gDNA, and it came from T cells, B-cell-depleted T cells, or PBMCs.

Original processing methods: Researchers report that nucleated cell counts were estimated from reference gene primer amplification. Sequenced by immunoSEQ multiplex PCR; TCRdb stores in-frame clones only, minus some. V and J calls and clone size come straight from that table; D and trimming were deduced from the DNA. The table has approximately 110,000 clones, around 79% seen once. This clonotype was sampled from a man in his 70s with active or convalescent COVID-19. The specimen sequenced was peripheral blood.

CDR3 protein: CSAVVSGLENGEQYF. The CDR3 bases are TGCAGCGCCGTGGTTTCGGGACTAGAAAACGGCGAGCAGTACTTC. The V and J genes are TRBV29-1 and TRBJ2-7; TRBD2 matches at 8 bases. Germline CDR1 and CDR2: SQVTM and ANQGSEA. The CDR3 runs 15 residues. The V and J ends lost 7 bases and 6 bases, in that order; junction bases with no gene match: 17.